This T cell receptor beta chain was found in a study of T cell repertoires in cytomegalovirus infection. Study-wide findings and caveats: Predominance within the ex vivo response was attributable to HLA-C-restricted CMV-specific TCR beta clonotypes.

The V gene lost 8 bases and the J gene lost 5 bases, with 15 bases spanning the gap. Germline V gene lookup returns CDR1 LNHDA and CDR2 SQIVND (reference sequence). The CDR3 is made up of 13 amino acids. TCRdb re-called the reads through MiXCR, storing one row per CDR3 protein. The table shows approximately 180,000 distinct CDR3 sequences, with 15% to 20% occurring only once. About this clonotype: The antigen is unknown.

The J gene is TRBJ1-1, the V gene TRBV19; maybe TRBD1 (6 bases). This clonotype originated in a human donor in good health (CMV status not recorded). Some clones in this sample may be carry-over from other donors' samples. Sequenced: CD8+ T cells from PBMCs. The CDR3 DNA reads TGTGCCAGTCGGGGGGCCGGGGAGACTGAAGCTTTCTTT. Its translation: CASRGAGETEAFF.